Presented here are 14 T cell receptor beta chains from one specimen sequenced in a study of control samples from healthy donors and cancer patients. This table comes from immunoSEQ multiplex PCR, and its TCRdb copy is limited to in-frame clones, with some not included. The data hold 180,000 or so clones, with roughly 91% observed a single time. Sequenced: blood. The receptors shown here come from a woman aged 30 to 39 in good health.

This chain links TRBV5-1 with TRBJ1-5; D uncertain. The length of the CDR3 is 14 residues. CDR1 and CDR2 (germline): SGHRS, YFSETQ. The V gene lost 0 bases and the J gene lost 3 bases, with 7 bases spanning the gap. DNA of the CDR3: TGCGCCAGCAGCTTGGGAGGGAACAATCAGCCCCAGCATTTT. Translation gives CASSLGGNNQPQHF.

V is TRBV4-3 and J is TRBJ2-7, with 10 bases aligning to TRBD1. Per germline, CDR1 LGHNA and CDR2 YSLEER. This CDR3 spans 15 amino acids. V was pared by 0 bases and J by 6 bases, with 5 bases of the junction left unmatched. The CDR3 DNA reads TGCGCCAGCAGCCAAGATTGGGGGACAGGGGTCGAGCAGTACTTC. It codes for CASSQDWGTGVEQYF.

This clone was detected only a few times. The chain links TRBV19 to TRBJ2-7; D remains unclear. Germline V gene data show CDR1 as LNHDA and CDR2 as SQIVND (reference sequence). This CDR3 is 10 amino acids long. V lost 3 bases and J lost 3, with 0 bases in between. CDR3 region: CASSIYEQYF. In DNA form, the CDR3 reads TGTGCCAGTAGTATCTACGAGCAGTACTTC.

The chain carries TRBV9 and TRBJ2-7, with TRBD2 matching 10 bases. Germline assignment: CDR1 SGDLS and CDR2 YYNGEE. V shed 2 bases, J shed 6 bases, and the junction held 8 bases outside the gene matches. The CDR3 is 15 amino acids. CDR3 in DNA: TGTGCCAGCAGCGTGAGCGGGGGGGCTTTAGGCGAGCAGTACTTC. Translation gives CASSVSGGALGEQYF. Full variable domain (outside the CDR3, taken from reference TRBV9 and TRBJ2-7): DSGVTQTPKHLITATGQRVTLRCSPRSGDLSVYWYQQSLDQGLQFLIQYYNGEERAKGNILERFSAQQFPDLHSELNLSSLELGDSALYFCASSVSGGALGEQYFGPGTRLTVT.

The DNA of the CDR3 is TGTGCCAGCAGTGACTCGACTAGCGGGGGGGCGACGCAGTATTTT. This gives the protein CASSDSTSGGATQYF. The chain combines TRBV6-4 with TRBJ2-3; 14 bases align to TRBD2. Per the germline V gene, CDR1 is MRHNA and CDR2 is SNTAGT. CDR3 length equals 15 residues. J gave up 9 bases and V 0 bases, and 2 bases lay outside the gene matches.

The chain has TRBV10-1 and TRBJ2-6, with 7 bases fitting TRBD1. Germline V gene sequence: CDR1 WNHNN, CDR2 SYGVQD (reference sequence). V was pared by 4 bases and J by 0 bases, with 0 bases of the junction left unmatched. This CDR3 is 15 amino acids long. The DNA of the CDR3 is TGCGCCAGCAGTGGACAGGGCTCTGGGGCCAACGTCCTGACTTTC. Translated: CASSGQGSGANVLTF.

The chain combines TRBV6-2 or TRBV6-3 with TRBJ1-1; maybe TRBD1 (6 bases). Trimming removed 4 bases at V and 3 bases at J, with 12 bases between. The CDR3 consists of 14 residues. Germline V lookup: CDR1 MNHEY, CDR2 SVGEGT. CDR3 nucleotide sequence: TGTGCCAGCAGTTCCACAGGGAAATACACTGAAGCTTTCTTT. Protein product: CASSSTGKYTEAFF.

The gene calls are TRBV9 and TRBJ1-5; D uncertain. CDR1 and CDR2 from the germline V gene are SGDLS and YYNGEE. Trimming pared 3 bases from V and 0 bases from J, leaving 7 bases between. CDR3 length equals 14 residues. The CDR3 DNA reads TGTGCCAGCAGCGGAGACAATAGCAATCAGCCCCAGCATTTT. This gives the protein CASSGDNSNQPQHF.

This chain connects TRBV2 to TRBJ2-3; the D is unclear. The germline V gene encodes CDR1 SNHLY and CDR2 FYNNEI. This CDR3 region has 14 residues. V shed 6 bases and J shed 2 bases, with 12 bases lying between them. The CDR3 reads CASRRDSFTDTQYF. The CDR3 DNA reads TGTGCCAGCAGAAGGGATAGCTTCACAGATACGCAGTATTTT.

This sequence joins TRBV15 and TRBJ2-7; either TRBD1 or TRBD2 may supply D (6 bases each). The CDR3 has 15 residues. Germline V gives CDR1 LNHNV, CDR2 YYDKDF (reference sequence). The germline V and J ends were trimmed by 1 base and 0 bases, with 10 bases remaining between them. In DNA form, the CDR3 reads TGTGCCACCAGCAGAGGGGGGGCCAGCTCCTACGAGCAGTACTTC. The encoded protein is CATSRGGASSYEQYF.

The chain carries TRBV9 and TRBJ1-4; possible D gene TRBD1, 5 bases. Germline V CDR1 and CDR2: SGDLS, YYNGEE. V lost 0 bases and J lost 6, with 12 bases in between. The CDR3 sequence is 15 residues long. The DNA of the CDR3 is TGTGCCAGCAGCGTAGGGGGGACGGTGGATGAAAAACTGTTTTTT. Residues: CASSVGGTVDEKLFF. The variable domain in full, completed from reference TRBV9 and TRBJ1-4, reads DSGVTQTPKHLITATGQRVTLRCSPRSGDLSVYWYQQSLDQGLQFLIQYYNGEERAKGNILERFSAQQFPDLHSELNLSSLELGDSALYFCASSVGGTVDEKLFFGSGTQLSVL.

The V and J genes are TRBV24-1 and TRBJ1-1; 10 bases are shared with TRBD1. In germline, CDR1 is KGHDR, CDR2 SFDVKD. After removal of 3 bases from V and 0 bases from J, the junction contained 6 bases not matched to a gene. The CDR3 length is 17 residues. The DNA for the CDR3 is TGTGCCACCAGTGATGTCCCGGGACAGGGGATGAACACTGAAGCTTTCTTT. This translates into CATSDVPGQGMNTEAFF.

The rearrangement links TRBV19 to TRBJ1-5; D is perhaps TRBD1 (6 bases). Germline values: CDR1 LNHDA, CDR2 SQIVND (reference sequence). The ends were cut back, 9 bases at V and 1 base at J, with 16 bases in the middle. The CDR3 loop spans 15 amino acids. The CDR3 reads CASTFAGASNQPQHF. The CDR3 DNA reads TGTGCCAGCACCTTCGCGGGGGCGAGCAATCAGCCCCAGCATTTT.

CDR3: CASSPLTGGRAEAFF. CDR3 DNA: TGTGCCAGCAGTCCCCTGACAGGGGGTCGGGCTGAAGCTTTCTTT. This chain uses TRBV27 with TRBJ1-1; 9 nucleotides agree with TRBD1. Germline-derived CDR1 and CDR2 are MNHEY and SMNVEV (reference sequence). The CDR3 is 15 amino acids. V gave up 5 bases and J gave up 6 bases; unmatched junction bases: 10.